The TCR beta chain described here comes from a study of technical replicates of blood from a few donors (dated by TCRdb to 2015 to 2018). The library was made by the immunoSEQ multiplex PCR assay. TCRdb mirrors the immuneACCESS table, restricted to in-frame sequences. Some clones are absent from its copies; in checked studies, under half trace to an unresolved V gene, and the reason for the others is unknown. For this sample the table gives 95,000 to 100,000 clones, of which roughly 95% were detected only once. Approximately 0.2% of the sample lies in the top ten. About this clone itself: Its specific antigen is unknown. Per-nucleotide qualities are absent, and no much larger clonotype sits a single base away.

The germline V gene encodes CDR1 LNHDA and CDR2 SQIVND (reference sequence). Relative to germline, V is missing 1 base and J is missing 2 bases, with 5 bases of the junction outside any gene match. The CDR3 runs 16 residues from the cysteine to the phenylalanine. Of all the DNA, just the CDR3 is kept, 48 bases in frame from base 1. The TCR sequence derives from a human donor in good health. The rearrangement joined TRBV19 to TRBJ1-5; TRBD1 agrees with 7 junctional bases. The sample consisted of T cells isolated from PBMCs. The DNA sequence is as follows: TGTGCCAGTAGTATAGGACAGGGATGGGGCAATCAGCCCCAGCATTTT. Its protein product is CASSIGQGWGNQPQHF.